This T cell receptor beta chain was captured in a study of shared clonotypes between healthy human individuals. Background on the study: Per donor, three plates held CD4 naive cells, three held CD4 memory, two held CD8 naive and one held CD8 memory.

Of note for this clone: Its target is unknown.

Some 30,000 T cell genomes, or about 200 ng DNA, went into the sorted-subset replicate PCRs. Generated by immunoSEQ multiplex PCR, the TCRdb table keeps only in-frame clones and is missing some. The sample holds fewer than 850,000 clones, roughly 78% seen once. Findings and limits, study-wide: Depth of sequencing was expected to influence donor clonotype sharing.

Germline CDR1 reads SEHNR; CDR2 reads FQNEAQ (reference sequence). The CDR3 extends over 14 amino acids. The germline V and J ends were trimmed by 7 bases and 2 bases, with 14 bases remaining between them. Sequenced: memory CD4+ T cells sorted from blood. The subset was: CD45RA-negative fraction. The receptor's source is a woman in her twenties or thirties in good health. The chain combines TRBV7-9 with TRBJ1-2; D is possibly TRBD1 (5 bases). CDR3: CASNDRDINYGYTF. In DNA form, the CDR3 reads TGTGCCAGCAACGACAGAGATATAAACTATGGCTACACCTTC. The entire variable domain, with the rest obtained from reference TRBV7-9 and TRBJ1-2, is as follows: DTGVSQNPRHKITKRGQNVTFRCDPISEHNRLYWYRQTLGQGPEFLTYFQNEAQLEKSRLLSDRFSAERPKGSFSTLEIQRTEQGDSAMYLCASNDRDINYGYTFGSGTRLTVV.